This entry lists 2 T cell receptor beta chains sequenced from one sample in a study of regulatory T cells in long-lasting Graves disease. Arm-PCR of CDR3 regions with iRepertoire HTBI primers generated TCR beta libraries. MiXCR was run by TCRdb on the multiplex PCR reads, yielding one entry per CDR3 protein. The sample holds 400,000 to 500,000 distinct CDR3 sequences, about a sixth seen once. Time point defined: newly diagnosed GD, antithyroid drugs for less than 3 months. Preparation of the TCR library used RNA extracted from PBMCs. This sample was shared with a second study, whose subject was T cells in Graves' hyperthyroidism and ophthalmopathy.

The specimen was peripheral blood mononuclear cells (PBMCs), collected at new diagnosis, from a patient treated with antithyroid drugs. The source is a woman aged 30 to 39 with Graves disease.

This clonotype occurred many times. This chain connects TRBV20-1 to TRBJ2-1, with 8 bases fitting TRBD2. V gave up 0 bases and J gave up 5 bases; unmatched junction bases: 3. There are 14 residues in the CDR3. Germline lookup yields CDR1 DFQATT and CDR2 SNEGSKA (reference sequence). CDR3 sequence reads: CSAREDGRDNEQFF. CDR3 DNA: TGCAGTGCTAGAGAAGACGGGAGGGACAATGAGCAGTTCTTC.

About this clonotype itself: This may stem from a read error, because a much larger clone lies one nucleotide away. The rearrangement uses TRBV2 and TRBJ2-7; D remains unclear. Germline CDR1 and CDR2: SNHLY and FYNNEI. The length of the CDR3 is 12 residues. V gave up 5 bases and J gave up 4 bases, with 9 bases separating them. The CDR3: CASSRRTYEQYF. CDR3 sequence (DNA): TGTGCCAGCAGTCGGCGAACTTACGAGCAGTACTTC.